Detailed here is one T cell receptor beta chain. The antigen remains unidentified. This CDR3 is missing its conserved last phenylalanine or tryptophan, likely due to a read error. No DNA is shown, since the ends of the CDR3 on it are uncertain; the CDR3 is the one TCRdb lists. These data are taken from a study of CD8+ T cells in alopecia areata. Study at large: The study gave treated patients oral tofacitinib at 5 to 10 mg twice daily. The study's findings and limits: Patients shared TCRs less clearly than mice did, possibly owing to HLA.

Indicated treatment: oral pan-JAK inhibitor, 5-10 mg twice daily. Sequencing used cDNA as its template, made by extracting RNA and reverse transcribing it. The protocol was immunoSEQ multiplex PCR, while the TCRdb copy is restricted to in-frame clones and leaves out a portion. This table holds 110,000 or so clones, 56% found once. This TCR was sampled from a human donor with alopecia areata. Here the sequenced sample was CD4+ T cells sorted from blood, taken at week 24, from a patient treated with tofacitinib.

This CDR3 is CASSLVAD. V usage is TRBV7-7 and J usage is TRBJ1-1; TRBD1 reflects the table's D call only, with no check against the DNA. The CDR3 is 8 amino acids long, termini counted. Germline values: CDR1 SSHAT, CDR2 FNYEAQ (reference sequence).